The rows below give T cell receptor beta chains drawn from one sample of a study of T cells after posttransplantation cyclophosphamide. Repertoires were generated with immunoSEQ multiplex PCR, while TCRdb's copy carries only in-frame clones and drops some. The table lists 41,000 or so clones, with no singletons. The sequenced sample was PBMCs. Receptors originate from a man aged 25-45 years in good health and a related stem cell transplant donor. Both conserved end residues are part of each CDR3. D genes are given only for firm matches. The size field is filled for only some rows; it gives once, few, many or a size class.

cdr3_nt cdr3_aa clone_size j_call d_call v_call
TGCGCCAGCAGTGAACTAGCGGGGGCCAAGTACGAGCAGTACTTC CASSELAGAKYEQYF many TRBJ2-7 TRBD2 TRBV5-1
TGTGCCAGCAGTTTAAATGGGGCTGGTAGCAATCAGCCCCAGCATTTT CASSLNGAGSNQPQHF few TRBJ1-5 . TRBV12-3/TRBV12-4
TGTGCCAGCAGCAGCCACAATCAGCCCCAGCATTTT CASSSHNQPQHF many TRBJ1-5 . TRBV7-2
TGTGCCAGCAGATTAATGCCTTCGACTGGGGATACGCAGTATTTT CASRLMPSTGDTQYF . TRBJ2-3 . TRBV27
TGTGCCAGCAGCAGCCTGACAGACTATAATTCACCCCTCCACTTT CASSSLTDYNSPLHF many TRBJ1-6 . TRBV11-2
TGTGCCAGCAGTTACACACAGGGGAATCAGCCCCAGCATTTT CASSYTQGNQPQHF many TRBJ1-5 TRBD1 TRBV6-6
TGTGCCATCAGTGAGTCGGGGGGGGCGGGGGCCAACGTCCTGACTTTC CAISESGGAGANVLTF many TRBJ2-6 . TRBV10-3
TGTGCCAGCAGTGCCACTCTAGCGGGGGGGCCGAATGAGCAGTTCTTC CASSATLAGGPNEQFF many TRBJ2-1 TRBD2 TRBV12-3/TRBV12-4
TGTGCCAGCAGTTCCCTACAGGGAACCGGGGAGCTGTTTTTT CASSSLQGTGELFF many TRBJ2-2 . TRBV6-6
TGTGCCAGCAGCTTAGGGCAGGGGGGTGAAAAACTGTTTTTT CASSLGQGGEKLFF many TRBJ1-4 TRBD1 TRBV7-6
TGTGCCAGCAGCTCGGGGGACAGTTCCGGCTCTGGGGCCAACGTCCTGACTTTC CASSSGDSSGSGANVLTF many TRBJ2-6 . TRBV9
TGTGCCAGCAGCTTGGAACTAGCTTCCACCGGGGAGCTGTTTTTT CASSLELASTGELFF many TRBJ2-2 . TRBV5-4
TGTGCCAGCTCTTCTGACGGGGGATACACCGGGGAGCTGTTTTTT CASSSDGGYTGELFF many TRBJ2-2 . TRBV18
TGTGCCAGCAGTTACAAGGCAGGAGCGAACACCGGGGAGCTGTTTTTT CASSYKAGANTGELFF many TRBJ2-2 . TRBV6-5
TGTGCCAGCAGCTTAAGACTAGCGGGGGATACGCAGTATTTT CASSLRLAGDTQYF few TRBJ2-3 TRBD2 TRBV13
TGTGCCATCAGTGGACAAACGAACACTGAAGCTTTCTTT CAISGQTNTEAFF many TRBJ1-1 . TRBV10-3
TGTGCCAGCAGCGTAGGCCCGGGACAGGGGGCATCCAGCTCCTATAATTCACCCCTCCACTTT CASSVGPGQGASSSYNSPLHF many TRBJ1-6 TRBD1 TRBV9
TGTGCCACCGCGAGGGGCGCCGCGAACACCGGGGAGCTGTTTTTT CATARGAANTGELFF many TRBJ2-2 . TRBV24-1
TGTGCCAGCACCAGTACCTACGAGCAGTACTTC CASTSTYEQYF many TRBJ2-7 . TRBV6-1
TGTGCCAGCAGTTCCCCTTTCGGGACAGGGGACGAGACCCAGTACTTC CASSSPFGTGDETQYF few TRBJ2-5 TRBD1 TRBV12-3/TRBV12-4
TGTGCCAGCAGTTATGGACAGGAAGGGTACGAGCAGTACTTC CASSYGQEGYEQYF many TRBJ2-7 TRBD1 TRBV7-6
TGTGCCAGCGCCTTAGGGGAGGGGACAGCTTATAGCAATCAGCCCCAGCATTTT CASALGEGTAYSNQPQHF many TRBJ1-5 TRBD1 TRBV7-9
TGTGCCAGCAGTTTGAGGGACAGGGTTTCCAAAAACATTCAGTACTTC CASSLRDRVSKNIQYF many TRBJ2-4 TRBD1 TRBV28
TGTGCCAGCAGCTCCGCGGGAGTCCCCTACAATGAGCAGTTCTTC CASSSAGVPYNEQFF many TRBJ2-1 TRBD2 TRBV5-4
TGTGCCAGTAGTACCCCGCGACAGGGGGCTGGAGAGACCCAGTACTTC CASSTPRQGAGETQYF many TRBJ2-5 TRBD1 TRBV19
TGTGCCAGCAGACGAACCTCGGGACAGGGGAACTACAATGAGCAGTTCTTC CASRRTSGQGNYNEQFF many TRBJ2-1 TRBD1 TRBV25-1
TGTGCCAGCAGTGACCGTGACAGGGGTTTGGCTGGAAACACCATATATTTT CASSDRDRGLAGNTIYF many TRBJ1-3 TRBD1 TRBV28
TGTGCCAGTACCCTCGGACAGTTAAACTATGGCTACACCTTC CASTLGQLNYGYTF many TRBJ1-2 . TRBV19
TGCAGCGTTGAATTAGAAGAGACCCAGTACTTC CSVELEETQYF few TRBJ2-5 . TRBV29-1
TGCGCCAGCAGCCGAACAGGGGTTCACACTGAAGCTTTCTTT CASSRTGVHTEAFF many TRBJ1-1 TRBD1 TRBV4-1
TGTGCCAGCTCCCGAGACAACTCCTACGAGCAGTACTTC CASSRDNSYEQYF many TRBJ2-7 . TRBV19